Here is one T cell receptor (beta chain) with its context. The data are from a study of monozygotic twins with inflammatory bowel disease. The length of the CDR3 is 14 residues. In germline, CDR1 is SGHVS, CDR2 FNYEAQ. TCRdb re-called the 5' RACE reads; one entry per CDR3 protein, DNA not given. The data show about 300,000 distinct CDR3 sequences, and the top ten clones hold 5.6%. The sequence was collected from a human donor with ulcerative colitis or Crohn's disease, or a healthy co-twin of an affected twin (not recorded which). The chain joins TRBV7-6 to TRBJ2-5; TCRdb selects TRBD1, and the lack of DNA leaves this call unchecked. Sample: blood. CDR3 protein: CASSSGRGLETQYF.